One and the same sample provided the 24 T cell receptor beta chains below, sequenced in a study of cytomegalovirus exposure and HLA in healthy donors. The study ran its PCR with 60 Vbeta and 13 Jbeta primers. Assay used: immunoSEQ multiplex PCR; TCRdb lists only in-frame clones, some missing. The data show roughly 180,000 clones, approximately 73% seen once. Input material: PBMCs. The receptors come from a woman aged 30 to 39 in good health and CMV-seropositive.

This chain connects TRBV4-1 to TRBJ1-6; D not certain. Germline V gene data show CDR1 as MGHRA and CDR2 as YSYEKL. This CDR3 is built from 13 residues. The V end was cut by 5 bases, the J end by 10 bases, with 12 bases between. The CDR3 DNA follows: TGCGCCAGCAGCGCAAGAGGCGGGTCACCCCTCCACTTT. Protein: CASSARGGSPLHF.

This CDR3 is CATSRVEGGNQPQHF. The CDR3 DNA follows: TGTGCCACCAGCAGAGTTGAGGGGGGCAATCAGCCCCAGCATTTT. The chain links TRBV15 to TRBJ1-5; weak D call: TRBD1 (6 bases). Trimming left V 1 base short and J 2 bases short, with 9 bases between. Germline V CDR1 and CDR2: LNHNV, YYDKDF (reference sequence). This CDR3 contains 15 residues.

This chain links TRBV2 with TRBJ2-4, with D possibly TRBD1 on 6 matching bases. The CDR3 is 13 amino acids. Germline V CDR1 and CDR2: SNHLY, FYNNEI. V lost 4 bases and J 4 bases, leaving 8 bases between the germline ends. CDR3 DNA sequence: TGTGCCAGCAGTGTCGACAGGAAAAACATTCAGTACTTC. Protein: CASSVDRKNIQYF.

The chain combines TRBV11-2 with TRBJ2-3; D might be TRBD1 (7 bases). This CDR3 is built from 15 residues. Trimming removed 1 base from V and 4 bases from J, with 12 bases in between. Germline V gene lookup returns CDR1 SGHAT and CDR2 FQNNGV. This CDR3 is CASSLGRGRPDTQYF. The DNA of the CDR3 is TGTGCCAGCAGCTTAGGCAGGGGGAGGCCAGATACGCAGTATTTT.

The chain couples TRBV28 to TRBJ1-1; D uncertain. V was cut by 3 bases and J by 8 bases, with 7 bases left in between. The germline gives CDR1 MDHEN, CDR2 SYDVKM. The CDR3 is made up of 11 amino acids. The CDR3 region is CASSFGAEAFF. The CDR3 DNA is TGTGCCAGCAGTTTCGGTGCGGAAGCTTTCTTT.

The genes are TRBV28 and TRBJ2-2; TRBD1 might be the D (7 bases). The V gene lost 3 bases and the J gene lost 4 bases, with 12 bases spanning the gap. The CDR3 spans 15 residues. CDR1 and CDR2 (germline): MDHEN, SYDVKM. CDR3 sequence reads: CASSLVQGGTGELFF. Written as DNA, the CDR3 is TGTGCCAGCAGTTTGGTTCAGGGGGGCACCGGGGAGCTGTTTTTT.

The CDR3 DNA is TGCGCCAGCAGTTTCTCTGGACAGGGAAGGTCACCCCTCCACTTT. It translates to CASSFSGQGRSPLHF. This chain links TRBV5-1 with TRBJ1-6, with 8 bases identical to TRBD1. Germline-derived CDR1 and CDR2 are SGHRS and YFSETQ. V was pared by 5 bases and J by 10 bases, with 11 bases of the junction left unmatched. The CDR3 sequence is 15 residues long.

The sample holds a few counts of this clone. The chain joins TRBV28 to TRBJ2-2, with 7 bases aligning to TRBD1. The CDR3 is 16 amino acids. The junction had 11 bases not matched to a gene; V was cut back by 4 bases and J by 6 bases. CDR1 and CDR2 from the germline V gene are MDHEN and SYDVKM. In DNA form, the CDR3 reads TGTGCCAGCAGTTCCCCCGGGACAGCCAACGCCGGGGAGCTGTTTTTT. This sequence encodes CASSSPGTANAGELFF.

J is TRBJ2-1 and V is TRBV7-9; the match to TRBD2 covers 15 bases. The junction had 6 bases not matched to a gene; V was cut back by 2 bases and J by 10 bases. The germline CDR1 and CDR2 sequences are SEHNR and FQNEAQ (reference sequence). The CDR3 spans 16 residues. The CDR3 spells CASSLTGLAGGEEQFF. In DNA, the CDR3 is TGTGCCAGCAGCTTAACGGGACTAGCGGGGGGAGAGGAGCAGTTCTTC. Drawing the rest from reference TRBV7-9 and TRBJ2-1, the complete variable domain is DTGVSQNPRHKITKRGQNVTFRCDPISEHNRLYWYRQTLGQGPEFLTYFQNEAQLEKSRLLSDRFSAERPKGSFSTLEIQRTEQGDSAMYLCASSLTGLAGGEEQFFGPGTRLTVL.

The chain combines TRBV27 with TRBJ2-7, with D possibly matching TRBD2 (5 bases). There are 14 residues in the CDR3. From germline, CDR1 is MNHEY and CDR2 SMNVEV (reference sequence). Trimming took off 5 bases at V and 2 bases at J, with 13 bases between the two ends. For the CDR3, the DNA is TGTGCCAGCAGTGCTACTAGAAACCCCTACGAGCAGTACTTC. It encodes CASSATRNPYEQYF.

This chain links TRBV6-1 with TRBJ2-7; D is perhaps TRBD1 (6 bases). CDR1 MNHNS and CDR2 SASEGT come from the germline V gene. This CDR3 is built from 18 residues. V was shortened by 3 bases and J by 5 bases, with 26 bases between the two germline ends. In nucleotides, the CDR3 is TGTGCCAGCAGTGAGCCCCAAGTACACAGTCGGACAGCCCACGAGCAGTACTTC. Protein sequence: CASSEPQVHSRTAHEQYF.

The chain has TRBV9 and TRBJ2-5; D is possibly TRBD1 (6 bases). The V and J ends lost 3 bases and 2 bases respectively, with 17 bases between them. Germline V CDR1 and CDR2: SGDLS, YYNGEE. This CDR3 has 16 amino acids. The CDR3, as DNA: TGTGCCAGCAGCGCCACCTTAAGGACAGAGCAAGAGACCCAGTACTTC. Translation gives CASSATLRTEQETQYF.

This clone occurred once. This chain joins TRBV6-1 and TRBJ1-4; TRBD1 aligns across 8 bases. CDR1 and CDR2 (germline): MNHNS, SASEGT. CDR3 length: 14 residues. Trimming removed 4 bases from V and 8 bases from J; junction bases left unmatched: 6. The CDR3 coding sequence is TGTGCCAGCAGTGCCCAGGGGGCAAAGGAAAAACTGTTTTTT. This translates into CASSAQGAKEKLFF.

The V gene is TRBV7-9, the J gene TRBJ2-4; D is perhaps TRBD2 (5 bases). V was shortened by 4 bases and J by 9 bases, with 13 bases between the two germline ends. The germline V gene has CDR1 SEHNR and CDR2 FQNEAQ (reference sequence). The CDR3 covers 13 residues. In nucleotides, the CDR3 is TGTGCCAGCAGCTCCCCCGGGCGGGCCATTCAGTACTTC. Protein product: CASSSPGRAIQYF.

The V gene is TRBV28, the J gene TRBJ2-3; tentative D call: TRBD2 (7 bases). Germline lookup yields CDR1 MDHEN and CDR2 SYDVKM. The CDR3 extends over 14 amino acids. V dropped 4 bases and J dropped 2 bases, with 10 bases sitting between them. CDR3 sequence reads: CASSWGGLTDTQYF. CDR3 bases: TGTGCCAGCAGTTGGGGGGGGCTCACAGATACGCAGTATTTT.

J is TRBJ2-2 and V is TRBV7-9; D might be TRBD1 (7 bases). V was clipped by 5 bases and J by 5 bases, with 15 bases between them. CDR1 SEHNR and CDR2 FQNEAQ come from the germline V gene (reference sequence). The CDR3 has 15 amino acids. The CDR3 nucleotides read TGTGCCAGCAGCCGCGGGACAGAATATACCGGGGAGCTGTTTTTT. This translates into CASSRGTEYTGELFF. Filled out from reference TRBV7-9 and TRBJ2-2, the complete variable domain reads DTGVSQNPRHKITKRGQNVTFRCDPISEHNRLYWYRQTLGQGPEFLTYFQNEAQLEKSRLLSDRFSAERPKGSFSTLEIQRTEQGDSAMYLCASSRGTEYTGELFFGEGSRLTVL.

This rearrangement joins TRBV2 to TRBJ1-2; D is unclear. The CDR3 has 13 residues. V was pared by 5 bases and J by 8 bases, with 15 bases between. Germline values: CDR1 SNHLY, CDR2 FYNNEI. CDR3: CASSTDGDGGYTF. The CDR3 DNA reads TGTGCCAGCAGTACTGACGGAGACGGCGGCTACACCTTC.

DNA of the CDR3: TGTGCCAGCAGTTATTCAGGGGATTCACCCCTCCACTTT. Its protein is CASSYSGDSPLHF. The J gene is TRBJ1-6, the V gene TRBV27; D is possibly TRBD1 (6 bases). CDR3 length equals 13 residues. V lost 4 bases and J lost 8, with 9 bases in between. Germline V lookup: CDR1 MNHEY, CDR2 SMNVEV (reference sequence).

V is TRBV19 and J is TRBJ2-7; weak D call: TRBD1 (6 bases). The ends were cut back, 6 bases at V and 1 base at J, with 13 bases in the middle. The germline V gene encodes CDR1 LNHDA and CDR2 SQIVND (reference sequence). This CDR3 comprises 14 residues. The CDR3 region is CASSRGLGSYEQYF. For the CDR3, the DNA is TGTGCCAGTAGCAGGGGCCTCGGGTCCTACGAGCAGTACTTC.

J is TRBJ1-5 and V is TRBV28; 9 nucleotides agree with TRBD1. V shed 6 bases and J 9 bases; nucleotides not matched to a gene: 12. The CDR3 extends over 15 amino acids. Germline values: CDR1 MDHEN, CDR2 SYDVKM. CDR3 protein: CASSYPGQGIRPQHF. The CDR3 nucleotides are TGTGCCAGCAGCTACCCGGGACAGGGTATTCGGCCCCAGCATTTT.

This clone was picked up a small number of times. The chain joins TRBV15 to TRBJ1-4, with 8 bases fitting TRBD1. Trimming took 0 bases from V and 5 from J; bases not matched to a gene: 2. The CDR3 has 15 residues. CDR1 and CDR2 from the germline V gene are LNHNV and YYDKDF (reference sequence). The CDR3 here is CATSRDRQGNEKLFF. The CDR3 bases are TGTGCCACCAGCAGAGATAGACAGGGGAATGAAAAACTGTTTTTT.

The V call is TRBV5-6, the J call TRBJ2-1; 7 nucleotides align to TRBD2. The germline CDR1 and CDR2 sequences are SGHDT and YYEEEE. The CDR3 is 12 amino acids. The V gene end was trimmed by 2 bases and the J gene end by 16 bases; junction bases not matched to a gene: 9. The CDR3 nucleotides are TGTGCCAGCAGCTTCTCTAGCGGCCGTAGTTTCTTC. It specifies CASSFSSGRSFF.

In this sample, this clone turned up a few times. The chain links TRBV7-2 to TRBJ2-5; TRBD2 matches at 11 bases. The CDR3 consists of 15 residues. The germline V gene encodes CDR1 SGHTA and CDR2 FQGNSA. Unmatched junction bases numbered 7, after V lost 5 bases and J lost 5 bases. The CDR3 nucleotides are TGTGCCAGCAGCCTTAGCGGGGGGGCCCGCGAGACCCAGTACTTC. Translating gives CASSLSGGARETQYF.

This chain connects TRBV2 to TRBJ1-6; tentative D call: TRBD1 (5 bases). The CDR3 extends over 13 amino acids. V was cut by 10 bases and J by 10 bases, with 17 bases left in between. CDR1 SNHLY and CDR2 FYNNEI come from the germline V gene. The DNA of the CDR3 is TGTGCCACTCCGGGGGGGGTGGGATCACCCCTCCACTTT. Residues: CATPGGVGSPLHF.